These 10 T cell receptor beta chains came from one sample sequenced in a study of blood T cell repertoires in COVID-19 (dated by TCRdb to about 2020). The library was generated by the immunoSEQ multiplex PCR assay. TCRdb obtained this table from immuneACCESS and retained in-frame rearrangements with V and J assigned. These tables miss some clones; where compared with another copy, unresolved V genes account for less than half of the shortfall, and the remainder is unexplained. For this sample the table gives approximately 250,000 clones, of which about nine tenths were detected only once. Roughly 2.3% of the sample rests with the top ten. Specimen: peripheral blood. The source is a man aged 25-45 years who had recovered from COVID-19.

V usage is TRBV19 and J usage is TRBJ1-3, with a weak D call TRBD1 (5 bases). The CDR3 has 17 residues. The V end lost 9 bases, the J end lost 3 bases, and 24 bases lay between the germline ends. In germline, CDR1 is LNHDA, CDR2 SQIVND (reference sequence). CDR3 region: CASQPGGSWIYGNTIYF. CDR3 bases: TGTGCCAGCCAGCCTGGGGGGTCTTGGATTTATGGAAACACCATATATTTT.

The chain couples TRBV10-3 to TRBJ2-7; D is uncertain. Germline CDR1 ENHRY, CDR2 SYGVKD. The CDR3 length is 12 residues. V lost 8 bases to trimming and J lost 4 bases, with 12 bases between them. The CDR3 DNA follows: TGTGCCATCGGAGTAGAATCTTACGAGCAGTACTTC. It codes for CAIGVESYEQYF.

The gene calls are TRBV3-1 (or the pseudogene TRBV3-2) and TRBJ2-5; 7 bases align to TRBD2. The CDR3 runs 14 residues. In germline, CDR1 is LGHDT, CDR2 YNNKEL (reference sequence). V was clipped by 2 bases and J by 5 bases; unmatched bases: 5. The CDR3 reads CASSQSGVWETQYF. CDR3 coding DNA: TGTGCCAGCAGCCAAAGCGGGGTGTGGGAGACCCAGTACTTC.

V usage is TRBV14 and J usage is TRBJ1-1; D not resolved. This CDR3 is built from 17 residues. Germline CDR1 SGHDN, CDR2 FVKESK. V gave up 1 base and J gave up 4 bases, with 19 bases separating them. Here the CDR3 reads CASSQAGMRPGGTEAFF. The CDR3 DNA follows: TGTGCCAGCAGCCAAGCCGGGATGCGGCCAGGCGGCACTGAAGCTTTCTTT. Variable domain in full (rest from reference TRBV14 and TRBJ1-1): EAGVTQFPSHSVIEKGQTVTLRCDPISGHDNLYWYRRVMGKEIKFLLHFVKESKQDESGMPNNRFLAERTGGTYSTLKVQPAELEDSGVYFCASSQAGMRPGGTEAFFGQGTRLTVV.

The chain carries TRBV19 and TRBJ1-2, with 9 bases lining up with TRBD1. This CDR3 spans 15 amino acids. V lost 3 bases to trimming and J lost 0 bases; unmatched junction nucleotides: 2. The V gene's germline CDR1 is LNHDA and CDR2 SQIVND (reference sequence). CDR3: CASSMGTGSNYGYTF. The CDR3, as DNA: TGTGCCAGTAGTATGGGGACAGGGTCTAACTATGGCTACACCTTC.

V is TRBV2 and J is TRBJ2-3; perhaps TRBD1 as D (5 bases). CDR1 is SNHLY and CDR2 is FYNNEI in the germline V gene. Trimming took off 8 bases at V and 14 bases at J, with 14 bases between the two ends. The CDR3 loop spans 10 amino acids. The CDR3 nucleotides are TGTGCCAGCGTAGACAGCCGAGGGTATTTT. Amino acid sequence: CASVDSRGYF.

This clone has a handful of counts. The rearrangement links TRBV5-6 to TRBJ2-1; TRBD1 aligns across 9 bases. CDR1 is SGHDT and CDR2 is YYEEEE in the germline V gene. CDR3 length: 15 amino acids. The trim removed 3 bases at V and 7 bases at J, leaving 8 bases unmatched. The CDR3 DNA sequence: TGTGCCAGCAGCTCCACGGGACAGGGTAGGAATGAGCAGTTCTTC. Protein: CASSSTGQGRNEQFF.

This chain's CDR3 is CASSYLDRSEKLFF. The CDR3 DNA follows: TGTGCCAGCAGTTACTTGGACAGGTCGGAAAAACTGTTTTTT. The chain joins TRBV6-2 or TRBV6-3 to TRBJ1-4; the match to TRBD1 covers 7 bases. CDR3 length: 14 residues. V lost 1 base and J lost 8; bases outside the gene matches: 4. Looked up from germline, CDR1 is MNHEY and CDR2 is SVGEGT.

This chain joins TRBV7-2 and TRBJ1-2, with D possibly matching TRBD1 (6 bases). The CDR3 length is 13 residues. Germline CDR1 reads SGHTA; CDR2 reads FQGNSA. Trimming stripped 5 bases from V and 6 bases from J, with 13 bases between. The CDR3 sequence is CASSRGGSNGYTF. In DNA, the CDR3 is TGTGCCAGCAGCCGGGGGGGCTCCAATGGCTACACCTTC.

Worth noting for this clone: It is likely a read error, because the conserved phenylalanine at the end of the CDR3 is missing. The DNA is left out, because the CDR3 cannot be placed on it with certainty; the CDR3 is given as TCRdb lists it. The CDR3 spells CASSQKQVSFNN. The rearrangement uses TRBV3-1 (or the pseudogene TRBV3-2) and TRBJ2-7; no check of the table's D call, TRBD1, against the DNA was made. The V gene's germline CDR1 is LGHDT and CDR2 YNNKEL (reference sequence). The CDR3 length equals 12 residues, ends included.